The present T cell receptor beta chain was sequenced within a study of cytomegalovirus exposure and HLA in healthy donors. Trimming left V 3 bases short and J 5 bases short, with 13 bases between. This CDR3 contains 14 residues. Germline loops: CDR1 MNHEY, CDR2 SMNVEV (reference sequence). Use of 60 Vbeta and 13 Jbeta primers characterized the PCR. Data came from immunoSEQ multiplex PCR; TCRdb stores just in-frame clones and leaves some out. There are fewer than 200,000 clones in the sample; 75% to 85% occur only once, and about 4.3% lies in the top ten. The sequencing input was PBMCs. The TCR comes from a man aged 25 to 40 in good health and CMV-seronegative. The V and J genes are TRBV27 and TRBJ1-1, with D unclear. CDR3 DNA: TGTGCCAGCAGTTTTACTGGGAGTCCTACTGAAGCTTTCTTT. Protein product: CASSFTGSPTEAFF.